This TCR beta chain comes out of a study of human T cells and chemical hapten exposure. Study findings and constraints: Significantly more large CDR3 similarity clusters were formed by expanded TCRs than by controls.

This clonotype has at least ten counts. Its antigen is not known. Indicated time point: patch test 2, 6 weeks after DPC sensitization. Treatment of the sample: therapeutic diphenylcyclopropenone sensitization with weekly scalp DPC. Every donor had alopecia and was 18 to 70 years old; all were suitable for DPC. The library gave individual cDNA molecules unique molecular identifiers. TCRdb processed the RACE reads anew with MiXCR; each CDR3 protein has one entry. The sample holds just over 350,000 distinct CDR3 sequences, about 6.9% seen once. CDR1 is SGHRS and CDR2 is YFSETQ in the germline V gene. Trimming cost V 5 bases and J 8 bases; bases outside gene matches: 14. The CDR3 loop spans 16 amino acids.

The receptor comes from a woman aged 18-29 years with alopecia areata. Some clones in this sample may be carry-over from other donors' samples. The specimen was whole blood, collected in connection with sensitization to the hapten diphenylcyclopropenone (DPC). This rearrangement joins TRBV5-1 to TRBJ2-1; 9 bases are shared with TRBD2. The CDR3 is CASRSSSGALGDEQFF. CDR3 nucleotide sequence: TGCGCCAGCAGATCATCTAGCGGGGCGTTGGGAGATGAGCAGTTCTTC.